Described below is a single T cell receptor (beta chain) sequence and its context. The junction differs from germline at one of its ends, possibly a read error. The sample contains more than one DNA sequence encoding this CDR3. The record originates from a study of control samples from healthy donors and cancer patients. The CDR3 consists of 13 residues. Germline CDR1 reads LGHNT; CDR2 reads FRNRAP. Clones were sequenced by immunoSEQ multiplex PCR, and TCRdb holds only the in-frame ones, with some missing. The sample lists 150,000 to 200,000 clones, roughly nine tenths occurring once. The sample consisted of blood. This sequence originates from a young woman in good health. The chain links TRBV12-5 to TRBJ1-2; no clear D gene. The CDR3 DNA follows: TGCGCTAGTGGTTCTCCAGAAAACTATGGCTACACCTTC. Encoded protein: CASGSPENYGYTF.